This T cell receptor beta chain was sequenced for a study of Ad26.COV2.S vaccination and SARS-CoV-2 variants. Treatment defined: approximately 18 received Ad26.COV2.S at low or high dose, single or two shots; five or six received placebo; per-sample allocation not given. At day 63 after the first vaccine or placebo injection, samples were drawn. An Ad26 vector expressing Wuhan-strain SARS-CoV-2 spike served as the vaccine. Study results and limitations: Non-spike TCR breadth was similar in vaccine and placebo recipients. Vaccinees displayed broader spike-specific TCR repertoires than placebo recipients. Reportedly, after vaccination the spike-specific CD8+ and CD4+ T cell responses displayed substantial breadth.

Germline CDR1 reads MDHEN; CDR2 reads SYDVKM. This CDR3 has 14 residues. V lost 6 bases to trimming and J lost 4 bases, with 13 bases between them. In regard to this clone: The antigen remains unidentified.

The table came from immunoSEQ multiplex PCR; TCRdb's copy has only in-frame clones and leaves some out. The sample has some 390,000 clones; about 89% are singletons. The receptor was isolated from a person aged 18-65 years who received the Ad26.COV2.S COVID-19 vaccine or a placebo. The chain has TRBV28 and TRBJ1-5, with D unclear. The sample consisted of peripheral blood, taken in a trial of Ad26.COV2.S vaccine versus placebo. The CDR3 coding sequence is TGTGCCAGCAGGGTGAGGATGGGGAATCAGCCCCAGCATTTT. Encoded protein: CASRVRMGNQPQHF.